The clone carrying this T cell receptor beta chain was counted between two and nine times. The data were taken from a study of blood T cell repertoires in COVID-19. Background on the study: Whether acute or convalescent, the COVID-19 samples came from the United States, Italy and Spain.

Per the germline V gene, CDR1 is MNHEY and CDR2 is SMNVEV (reference sequence). CDR3 length: 17 residues. V dropped 5 bases and J dropped 1; count of bases not matched to a gene: 11. The method was immunoSEQ multiplex PCR; TCRdb's version includes in-frame clones alone and lacks a portion of them. The sample yields 200,000 to 300,000 clones, around nine tenths seen once. Exposed participants encountered a COVID-19 case during the 2 weeks preceding study entry. The sequenced sample consisted of PBMCs or T cells enriched from blood (not recorded which). The chain joins TRBV27 to TRBJ2-5, with TRBD2 matching over 9 bases. This TCR was sampled from a middle-aged woman who had been exposed to COVID-19. The CDR3 bases are TGTGCCAGCAGTCCCACCCCCCTAGCGGGGATCCAAGAGACCCAGTACTTC. Translated, it gives CASSPTPLAGIQETQYF.